The next 8 T cell receptor beta chains were all read from a single sample in a study of cytomegalovirus exposure and HLA in healthy donors. PCR used 60 Vbeta primers and 13 Jbeta primers. Generated by immunoSEQ multiplex PCR, the TCRdb table keeps only in-frame clones and is missing some. This table holds 190,000 or so clones, 75% to 85% found once. Sequenced material: PBMCs. These receptor sequences come from a boy under 18 in good health and CMV-seronegative.

V and J are TRBV4-2 and TRBJ2-1, with 9 positions matching TRBD2. The trim removed 4 bases at V and 10 bases at J, leaving 14 bases unmatched. CDR3 length: 16 amino acids. The V gene's germline CDR1 is LGHNA and CDR2 YNFKEQ. CDR3 in amino acids: CASSPNPSGGLYEQFF. The CDR3 nucleotides read TGTGCCAGCAGCCCGAACCCCAGCGGGGGGTTGTACGAGCAGTTCTTC.

This rearrangement joins TRBV27 to TRBJ2-3; 7 nucleotides line up with TRBD1. The germline CDR1 and CDR2 sequences are MNHEY and SMNVEV (reference sequence). There are 17 residues in the CDR3. Unmatched junction bases numbered 9, after V lost 3 bases and J lost 0 bases. The CDR3 region is CASSFDRTGNSTDTQYF. CDR3 in DNA: TGTGCCAGCAGTTTTGACCGGACAGGTAATAGCACAGATACGCAGTATTTT.

The genes are TRBV7-3 and TRBJ2-5; TRBD2 aligns across 8 bases. The CDR3 totals 15 residues. The germline CDR1 and CDR2 sequences are SGHTA and FQGTGA. The V and J ends lost 2 bases and 5 bases, in that order; junction bases with no gene match: 7. The CDR3 loop is CASSLAGGDRETQYF. For the CDR3, the DNA is TGTGCCAGCAGCTTAGCGGGAGGAGACAGGGAGACCCAGTACTTC.

This clone showed up just a few times. V gene TRBV19 combines with J gene TRBJ2-7; 9 nucleotides agree with TRBD1. After removal of 0 bases from V and 7 bases from J, the junction contained 13 bases not matched to a gene. CDR3 size: 17 residues. The germline V gene encodes CDR1 LNHDA and CDR2 SQIVND (reference sequence). CDR3 sequence: CASSIEDQGQGGGEQYF. The CDR3, as DNA: TGTGCCAGTAGTATAGAAGATCAGGGACAGGGAGGGGGGGAGCAGTACTTC.

CDR3 protein: CASSYSGQSNQPQHF. The CDR3 DNA reads as TGTGCCAGCAGTTACAGCGGACAGTCCAATCAGCCCCAGCATTTT. The chain carries TRBV6-6 and TRBJ1-5, with D tentatively TRBD1 (6 bases). V lost 2 bases to trimming and J lost 3 bases, with 11 bases between them. The CDR3 runs 15 residues. Looked up from germline, CDR1 is MNHNY and CDR2 is SVGAGI (reference sequence).

V is TRBV29-1 and J is TRBJ2-7; D might be TRBD1 (6 bases). Trimming removed 7 bases at V and 3 bases at J, with 16 bases between. Germline-derived CDR1 and CDR2 are SQVTM and ANQGSEA. This CDR3 spans 13 amino acids. CDR3 DNA sequence: TGCAGCGCTGTGGACAGCACGTACTACGAGCAGTACTTC. Amino acid sequence: CSAVDSTYYEQYF.

This clone was picked up one time. The same CDR3 is also encoded by other DNA sequences in this sample. The genes are TRBV5-1 and TRBJ1-5, with D perhaps TRBD1 (5 bases). The CDR3 extends over 14 amino acids. Trimming left V 0 bases short and J 4 bases short, with 8 bases between. Germline lookup yields CDR1 SGHRS and CDR2 YFSETQ. CDR3 loop: CASSLVGGNQPQHF. The CDR3 DNA reads as TGCGCCAGCAGCTTGGTGGGGGGTAATCAGCCCCAGCATTTT.

This chain connects TRBV27 to TRBJ2-1; D remains unclear. This CDR3 contains 13 residues. The V gene lost 4 bases and the J gene lost 0 bases, with 4 bases spanning the gap. Germline V gene data show CDR1 as MNHEY and CDR2 as SMNVEV (reference sequence). The CDR3 region has the DNA TGTGCCAGCAGTTCGAGCTCCTACAATGAGCAGTTCTTC. Its translation: CASSSSSYNEQFF.